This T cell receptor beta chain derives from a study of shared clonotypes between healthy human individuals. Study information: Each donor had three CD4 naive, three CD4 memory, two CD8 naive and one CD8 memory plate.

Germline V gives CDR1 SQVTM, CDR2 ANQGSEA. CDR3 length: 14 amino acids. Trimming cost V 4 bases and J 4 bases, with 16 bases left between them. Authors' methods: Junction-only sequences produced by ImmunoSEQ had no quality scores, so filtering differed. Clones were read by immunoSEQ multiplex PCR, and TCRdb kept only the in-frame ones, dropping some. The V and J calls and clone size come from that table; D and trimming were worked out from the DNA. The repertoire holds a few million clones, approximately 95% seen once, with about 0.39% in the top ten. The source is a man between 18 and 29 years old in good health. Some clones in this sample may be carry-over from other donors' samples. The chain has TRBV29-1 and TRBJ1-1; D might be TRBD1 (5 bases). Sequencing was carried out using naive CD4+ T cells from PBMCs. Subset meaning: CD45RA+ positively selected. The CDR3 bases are TGCAGCGTTGTCGAGCTGGGGGAGAGCACTGAAGCTTTCTTT. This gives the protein CSVVELGESTEAFF.